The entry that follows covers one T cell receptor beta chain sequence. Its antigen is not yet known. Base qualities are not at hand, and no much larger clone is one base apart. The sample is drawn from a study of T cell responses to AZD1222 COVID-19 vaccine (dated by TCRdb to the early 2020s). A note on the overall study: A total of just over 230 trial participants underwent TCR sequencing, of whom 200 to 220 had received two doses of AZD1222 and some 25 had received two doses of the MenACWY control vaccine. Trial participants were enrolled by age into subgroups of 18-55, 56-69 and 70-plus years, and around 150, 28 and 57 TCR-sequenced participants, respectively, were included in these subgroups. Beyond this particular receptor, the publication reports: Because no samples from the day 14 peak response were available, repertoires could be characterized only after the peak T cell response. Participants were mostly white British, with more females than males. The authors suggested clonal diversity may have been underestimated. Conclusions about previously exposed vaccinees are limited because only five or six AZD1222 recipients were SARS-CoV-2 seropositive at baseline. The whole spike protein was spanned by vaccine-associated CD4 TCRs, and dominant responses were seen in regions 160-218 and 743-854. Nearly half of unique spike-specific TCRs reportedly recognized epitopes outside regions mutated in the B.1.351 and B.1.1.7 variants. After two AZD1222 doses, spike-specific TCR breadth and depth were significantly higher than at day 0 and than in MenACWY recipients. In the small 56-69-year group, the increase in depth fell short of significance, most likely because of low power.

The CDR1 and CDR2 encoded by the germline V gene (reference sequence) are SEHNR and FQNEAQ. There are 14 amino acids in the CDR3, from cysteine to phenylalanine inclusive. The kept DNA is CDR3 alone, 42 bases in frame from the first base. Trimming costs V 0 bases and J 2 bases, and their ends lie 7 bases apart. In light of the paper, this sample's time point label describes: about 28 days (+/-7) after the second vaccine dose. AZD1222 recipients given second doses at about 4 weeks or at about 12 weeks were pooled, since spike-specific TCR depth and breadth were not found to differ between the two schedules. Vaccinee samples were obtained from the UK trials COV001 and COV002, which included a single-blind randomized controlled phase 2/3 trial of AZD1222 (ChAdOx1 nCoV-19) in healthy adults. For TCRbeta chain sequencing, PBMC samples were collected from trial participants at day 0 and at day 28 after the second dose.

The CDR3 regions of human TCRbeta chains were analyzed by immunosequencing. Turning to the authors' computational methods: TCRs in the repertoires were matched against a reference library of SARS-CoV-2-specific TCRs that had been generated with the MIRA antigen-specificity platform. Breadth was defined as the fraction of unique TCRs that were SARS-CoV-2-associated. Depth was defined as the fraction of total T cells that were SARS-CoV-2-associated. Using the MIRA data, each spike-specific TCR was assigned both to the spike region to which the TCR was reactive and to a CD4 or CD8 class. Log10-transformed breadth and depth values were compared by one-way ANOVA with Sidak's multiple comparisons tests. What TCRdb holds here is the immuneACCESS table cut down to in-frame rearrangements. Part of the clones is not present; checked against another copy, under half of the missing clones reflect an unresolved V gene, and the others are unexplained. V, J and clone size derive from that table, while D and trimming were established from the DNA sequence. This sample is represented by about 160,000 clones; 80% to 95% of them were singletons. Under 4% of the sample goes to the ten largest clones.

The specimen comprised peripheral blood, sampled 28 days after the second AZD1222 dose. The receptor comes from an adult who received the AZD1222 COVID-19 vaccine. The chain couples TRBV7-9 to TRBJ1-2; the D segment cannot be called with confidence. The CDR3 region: CASSLAGSNYGYTF. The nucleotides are TGTGCCAGCAGCTTAGCGGGCAGCAACTATGGCTACACCTTC.